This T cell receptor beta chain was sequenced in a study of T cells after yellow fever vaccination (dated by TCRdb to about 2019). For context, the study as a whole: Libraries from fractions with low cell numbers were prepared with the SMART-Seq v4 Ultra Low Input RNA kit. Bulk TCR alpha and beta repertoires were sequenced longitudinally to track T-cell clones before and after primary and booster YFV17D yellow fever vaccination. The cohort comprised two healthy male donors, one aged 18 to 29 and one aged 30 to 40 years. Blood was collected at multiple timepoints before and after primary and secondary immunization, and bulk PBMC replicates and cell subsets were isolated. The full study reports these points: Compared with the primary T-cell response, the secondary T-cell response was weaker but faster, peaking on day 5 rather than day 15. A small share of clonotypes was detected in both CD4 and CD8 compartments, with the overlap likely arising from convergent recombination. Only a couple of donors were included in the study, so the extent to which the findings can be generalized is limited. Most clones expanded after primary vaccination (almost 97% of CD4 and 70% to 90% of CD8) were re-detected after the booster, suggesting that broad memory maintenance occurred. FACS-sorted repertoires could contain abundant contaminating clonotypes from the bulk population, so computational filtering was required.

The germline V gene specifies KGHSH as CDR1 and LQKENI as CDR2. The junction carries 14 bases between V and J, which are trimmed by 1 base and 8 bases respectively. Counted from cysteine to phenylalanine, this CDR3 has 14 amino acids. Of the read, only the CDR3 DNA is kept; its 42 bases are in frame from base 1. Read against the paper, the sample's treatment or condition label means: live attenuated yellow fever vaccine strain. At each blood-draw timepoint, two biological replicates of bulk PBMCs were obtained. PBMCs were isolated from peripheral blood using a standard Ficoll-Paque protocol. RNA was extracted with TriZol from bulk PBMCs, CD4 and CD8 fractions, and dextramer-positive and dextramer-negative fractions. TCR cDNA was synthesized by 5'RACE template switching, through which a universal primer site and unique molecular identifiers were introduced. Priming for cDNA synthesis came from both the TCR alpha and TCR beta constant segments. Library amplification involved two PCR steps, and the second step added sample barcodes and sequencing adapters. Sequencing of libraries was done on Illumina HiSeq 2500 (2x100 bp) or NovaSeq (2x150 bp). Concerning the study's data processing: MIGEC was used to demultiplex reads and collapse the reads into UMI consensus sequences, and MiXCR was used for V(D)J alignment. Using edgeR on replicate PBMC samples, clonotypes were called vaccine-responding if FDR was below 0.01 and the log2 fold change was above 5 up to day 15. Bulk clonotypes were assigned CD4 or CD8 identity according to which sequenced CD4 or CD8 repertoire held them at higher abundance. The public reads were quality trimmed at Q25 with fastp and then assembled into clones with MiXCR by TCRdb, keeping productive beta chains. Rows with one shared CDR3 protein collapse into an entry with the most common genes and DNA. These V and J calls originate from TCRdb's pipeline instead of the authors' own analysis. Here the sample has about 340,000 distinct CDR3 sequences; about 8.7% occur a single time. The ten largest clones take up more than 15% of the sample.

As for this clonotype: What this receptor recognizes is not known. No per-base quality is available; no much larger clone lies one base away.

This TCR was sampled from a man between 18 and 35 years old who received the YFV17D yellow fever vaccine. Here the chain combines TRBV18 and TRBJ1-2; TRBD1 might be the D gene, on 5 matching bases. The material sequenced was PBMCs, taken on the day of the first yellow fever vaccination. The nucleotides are TGTGCCAGCTCACCACAACAGGAGTCGGCCGGCTACACCTTC. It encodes CASSPQQESAGYTF.